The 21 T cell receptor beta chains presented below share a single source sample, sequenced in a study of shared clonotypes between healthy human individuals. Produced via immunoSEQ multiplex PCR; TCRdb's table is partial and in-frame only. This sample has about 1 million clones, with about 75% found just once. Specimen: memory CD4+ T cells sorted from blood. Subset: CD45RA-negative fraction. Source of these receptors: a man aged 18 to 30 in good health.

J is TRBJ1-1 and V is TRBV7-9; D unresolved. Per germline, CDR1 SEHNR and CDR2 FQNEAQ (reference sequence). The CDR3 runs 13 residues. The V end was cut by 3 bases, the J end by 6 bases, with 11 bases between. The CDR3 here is CASSFAQAAEAFF. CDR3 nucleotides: TGTGCCAGCAGCTTCGCCCAGGCCGCTGAAGCTTTCTTT.

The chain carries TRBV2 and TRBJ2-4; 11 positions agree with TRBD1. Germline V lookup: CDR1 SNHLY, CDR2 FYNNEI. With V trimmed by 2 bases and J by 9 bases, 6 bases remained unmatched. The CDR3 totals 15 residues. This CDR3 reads CASSERDRGAVIQYF. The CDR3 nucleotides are TGTGCCAGCAGTGAACGGGACAGGGGGGCGGTCATTCAGTACTTC.

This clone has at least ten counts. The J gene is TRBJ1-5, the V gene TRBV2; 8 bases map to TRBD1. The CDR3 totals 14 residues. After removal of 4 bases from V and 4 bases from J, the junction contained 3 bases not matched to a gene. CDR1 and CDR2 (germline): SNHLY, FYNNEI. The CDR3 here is CASSGQGMNQPQHF. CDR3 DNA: TGTGCCAGCAGTGGACAGGGGATGAATCAGCCCCAGCATTTT.

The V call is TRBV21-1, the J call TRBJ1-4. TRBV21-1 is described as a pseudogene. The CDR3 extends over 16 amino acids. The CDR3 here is CASSKEVREVGGKLFF. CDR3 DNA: TGTGCCAGCAGCAAAGAAGTACGGGAGGTCGGGGGGAAACTGTTTTTT.

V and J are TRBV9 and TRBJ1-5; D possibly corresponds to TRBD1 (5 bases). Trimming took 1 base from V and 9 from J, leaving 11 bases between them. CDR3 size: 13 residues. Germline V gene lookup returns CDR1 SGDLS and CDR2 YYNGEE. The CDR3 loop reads CASSVRDGTPQHF. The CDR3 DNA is TGTGCCAGCAGCGTAAGGGACGGTACGCCCCAGCATTTT.

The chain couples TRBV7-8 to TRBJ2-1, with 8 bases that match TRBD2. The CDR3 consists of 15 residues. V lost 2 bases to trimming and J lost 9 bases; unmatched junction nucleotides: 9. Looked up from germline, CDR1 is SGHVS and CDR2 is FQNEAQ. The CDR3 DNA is TGTGCCAGCAGCTTATCCCCAAGCGGGAGTGGTGAGCAGTTCTTC. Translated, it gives CASSLSPSGSGEQFF.

CDR3 coding DNA: TGTGCCAGCAGCTCGGGGGGACTAGCGGGAGTTTACGACGAGCAGTACTTC. Amino acids: CASSSGGLAGVYDEQYF. The chain joins TRBV5-4 to TRBJ2-7; 14 bases align to TRBD2. Germline loops: CDR1 SGHNT, CDR2 YYREEE (reference sequence). Trimming cost V 3 bases and J 5 bases; bases outside gene matches: 10. This CDR3 has 17 amino acids.

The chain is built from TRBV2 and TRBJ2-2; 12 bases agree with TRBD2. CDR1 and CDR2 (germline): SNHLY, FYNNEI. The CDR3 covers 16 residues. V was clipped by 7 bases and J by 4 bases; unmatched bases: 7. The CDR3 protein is CASTLAGGRSTGELFF. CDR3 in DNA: TGTGCCAGCACCCTAGCGGGAGGGAGGAGCACCGGGGAGCTGTTTTTT.

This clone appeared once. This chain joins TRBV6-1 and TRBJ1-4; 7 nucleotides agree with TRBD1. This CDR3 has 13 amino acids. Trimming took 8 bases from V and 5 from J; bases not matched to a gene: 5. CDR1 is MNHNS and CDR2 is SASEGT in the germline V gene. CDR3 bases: TGTGCCAGCGGATACAGGGGAAATGAAAAACTGTTTTTT. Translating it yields CASGYRGNEKLFF.

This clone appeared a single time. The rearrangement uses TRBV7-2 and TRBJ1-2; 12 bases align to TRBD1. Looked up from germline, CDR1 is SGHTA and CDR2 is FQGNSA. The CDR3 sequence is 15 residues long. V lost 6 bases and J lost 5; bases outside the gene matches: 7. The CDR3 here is CASSSRDRGLYGYTF. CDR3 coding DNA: TGTGCCAGCAGTTCTCGGGACAGGGGGCTTTATGGCTACACCTTC.

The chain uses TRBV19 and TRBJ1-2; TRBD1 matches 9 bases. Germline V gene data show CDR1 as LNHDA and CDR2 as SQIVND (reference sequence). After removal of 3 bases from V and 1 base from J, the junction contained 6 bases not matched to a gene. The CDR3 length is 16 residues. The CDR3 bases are TGTGCCAGTAGTATCGGTGACAGGGGGTTTAACTATGGCTACACCTTC. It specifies CASSIGDRGFNYGYTF.

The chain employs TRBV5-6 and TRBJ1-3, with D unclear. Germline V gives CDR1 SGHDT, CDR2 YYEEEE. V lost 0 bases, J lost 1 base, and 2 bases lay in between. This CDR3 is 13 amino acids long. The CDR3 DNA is TGTGCCAGCAGCTTGGGGTCTGGAAACACCATATATTTT. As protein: CASSLGSGNTIYF. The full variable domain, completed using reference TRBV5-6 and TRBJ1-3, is DAGVTQSPTHLIKTRGQQVTLRCSPKSGHDTVSWYQQALGQGPQFIFQYYEEEERQRGNFPDRFSGHQFPNYSSELNVNALLLGDSALYLCASSLGSGNTIYFGEGSWLTVV.

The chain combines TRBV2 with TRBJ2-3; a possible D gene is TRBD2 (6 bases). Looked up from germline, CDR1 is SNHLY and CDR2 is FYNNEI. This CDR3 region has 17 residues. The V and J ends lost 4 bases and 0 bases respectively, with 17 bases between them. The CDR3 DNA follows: TGTGCCAGCAGTGCCCTCTGGCGGGGAGCTAGCACAGATACGCAGTATTTT. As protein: CASSALWRGASTDTQYF.

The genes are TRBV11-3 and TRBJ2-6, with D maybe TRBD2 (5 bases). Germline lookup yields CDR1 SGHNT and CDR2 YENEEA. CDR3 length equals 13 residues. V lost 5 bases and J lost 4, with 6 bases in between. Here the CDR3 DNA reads TGTGCCAGCAGCCGGGGAGGGGCCAACGTCCTGACTTTC. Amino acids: CASSRGGANVLTF.

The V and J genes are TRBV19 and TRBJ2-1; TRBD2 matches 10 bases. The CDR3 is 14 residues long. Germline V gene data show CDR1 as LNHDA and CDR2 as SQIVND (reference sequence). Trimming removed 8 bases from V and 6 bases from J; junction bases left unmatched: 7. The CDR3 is CASASGSYSNEQFF. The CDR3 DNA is TGTGCCAGTGCTAGCGGGAGTTATAGCAATGAGCAGTTCTTC.

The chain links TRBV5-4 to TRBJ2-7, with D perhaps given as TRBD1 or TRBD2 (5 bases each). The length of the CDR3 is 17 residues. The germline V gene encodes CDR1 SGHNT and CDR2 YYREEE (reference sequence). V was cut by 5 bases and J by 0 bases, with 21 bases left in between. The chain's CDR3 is CASSSTGALGTSYEQYF. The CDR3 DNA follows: TGTGCCAGCAGTTCCACCGGGGCTTTGGGCACCTCCTACGAGCAGTACTTC.

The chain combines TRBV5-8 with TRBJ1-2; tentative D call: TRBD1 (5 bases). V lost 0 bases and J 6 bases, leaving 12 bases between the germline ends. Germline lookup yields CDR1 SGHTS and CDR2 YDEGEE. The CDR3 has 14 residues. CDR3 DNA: TGTGCCAGCAGCTTGGATCGGGGGTCAAATGGCTACACCTTC. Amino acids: CASSLDRGSNGYTF.

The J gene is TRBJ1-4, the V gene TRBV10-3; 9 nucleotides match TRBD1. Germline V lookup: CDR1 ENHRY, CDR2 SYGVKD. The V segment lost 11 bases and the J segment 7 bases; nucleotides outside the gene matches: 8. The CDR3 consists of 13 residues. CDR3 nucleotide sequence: TGTGCCGCTACAGGGGGCGTCGGTGAAAAACTGTTTTTT. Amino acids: CAATGGVGEKLFF.

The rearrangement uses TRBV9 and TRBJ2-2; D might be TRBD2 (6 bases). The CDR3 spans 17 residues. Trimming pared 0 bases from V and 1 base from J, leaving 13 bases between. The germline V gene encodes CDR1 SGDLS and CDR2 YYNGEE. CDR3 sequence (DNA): TGTGCCAGCAGCGTAGCCCTCGTGGGAGGGAACACCGGGGAGCTGTTTTTT. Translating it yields CASSVALVGGNTGELFF.

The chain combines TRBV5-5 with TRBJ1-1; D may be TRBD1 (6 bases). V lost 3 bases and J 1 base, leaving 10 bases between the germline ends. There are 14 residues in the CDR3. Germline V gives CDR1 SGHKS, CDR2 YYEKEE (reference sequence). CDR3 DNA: TGTGCCAGCAGCTGGACAGAACGGAACACTGAAGCTTTCTTT. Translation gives CASSWTERNTEAFF.

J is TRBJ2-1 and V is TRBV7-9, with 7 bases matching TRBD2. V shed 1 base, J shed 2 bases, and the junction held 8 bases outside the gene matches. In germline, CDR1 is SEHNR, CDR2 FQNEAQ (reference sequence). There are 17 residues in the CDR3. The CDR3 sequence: CASSLVGASGTYNEQFF. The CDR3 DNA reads TGTGCCAGCAGCTTAGTAGGGGCTAGCGGTACCTACAATGAGCAGTTCTTC.